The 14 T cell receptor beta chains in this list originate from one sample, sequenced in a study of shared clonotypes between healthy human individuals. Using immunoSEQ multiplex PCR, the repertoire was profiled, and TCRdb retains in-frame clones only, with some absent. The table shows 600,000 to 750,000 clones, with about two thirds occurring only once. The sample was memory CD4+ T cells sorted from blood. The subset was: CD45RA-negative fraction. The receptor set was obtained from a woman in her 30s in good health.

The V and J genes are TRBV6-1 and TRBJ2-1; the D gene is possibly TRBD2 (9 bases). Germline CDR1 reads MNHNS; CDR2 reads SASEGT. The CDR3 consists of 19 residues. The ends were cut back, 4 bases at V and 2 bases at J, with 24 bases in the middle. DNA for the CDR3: TGTGCCAGCAGTGGACGGACAGGGAAACTAGCGGGCCCCTACAATGAGCAGTTCTTC. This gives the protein CASSGRTGKLAGPYNEQFF.

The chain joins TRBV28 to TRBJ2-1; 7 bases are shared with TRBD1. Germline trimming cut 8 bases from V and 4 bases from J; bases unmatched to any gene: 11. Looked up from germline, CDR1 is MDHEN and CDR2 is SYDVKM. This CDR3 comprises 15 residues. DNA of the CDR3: TGTGCCAGCCGAGGGGGCCTCGGGCCTTACAATGAGCAGTTCTTC. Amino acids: CASRGGLGPYNEQFF.

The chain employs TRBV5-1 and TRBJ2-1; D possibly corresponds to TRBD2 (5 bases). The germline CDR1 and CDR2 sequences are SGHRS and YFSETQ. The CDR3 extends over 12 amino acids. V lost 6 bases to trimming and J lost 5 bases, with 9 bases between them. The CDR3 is CASTRRDNEQFF. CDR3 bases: TGCGCCAGCACGCGGCGGGACAATGAGCAGTTCTTC.

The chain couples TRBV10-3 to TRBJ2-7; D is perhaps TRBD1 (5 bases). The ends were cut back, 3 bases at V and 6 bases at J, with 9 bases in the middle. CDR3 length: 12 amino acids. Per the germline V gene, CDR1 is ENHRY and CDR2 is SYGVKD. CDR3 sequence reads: CAISERGVEQYF. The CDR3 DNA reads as TGTGCCATCAGTGAAAGGGGTGTCGAGCAGTACTTC.

CDR3 sequence (DNA): TGTGCCAGCACCGCTTTATCCGCCTGGAGATACAATGAGCAGTTCTTC. This sequence encodes CASTALSAWRYNEQFF. The rearrangement links TRBV7-9 to TRBJ2-1; no clear D. V lost 7 bases to trimming and J lost 4 bases, with 20 bases between them. From germline, CDR1 is SEHNR and CDR2 FQNEAQ (reference sequence). CDR3 length: 16 amino acids.

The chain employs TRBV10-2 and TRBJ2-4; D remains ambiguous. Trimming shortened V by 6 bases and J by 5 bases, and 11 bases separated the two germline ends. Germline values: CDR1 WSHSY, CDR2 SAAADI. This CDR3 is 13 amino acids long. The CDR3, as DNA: TGCGCCAGCAGCGGCCAGCTTGAAAACATTCAGTACTTC. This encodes CASSGQLENIQYF.

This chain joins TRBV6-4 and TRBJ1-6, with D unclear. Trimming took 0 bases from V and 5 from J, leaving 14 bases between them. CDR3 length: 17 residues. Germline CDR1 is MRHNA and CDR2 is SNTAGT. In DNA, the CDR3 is TGTGCCAGCAGTGACTCCCTCCTAGACCGCGATAATTCACCCCTCCACTTT. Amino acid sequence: CASSDSLLDRDNSPLHF.

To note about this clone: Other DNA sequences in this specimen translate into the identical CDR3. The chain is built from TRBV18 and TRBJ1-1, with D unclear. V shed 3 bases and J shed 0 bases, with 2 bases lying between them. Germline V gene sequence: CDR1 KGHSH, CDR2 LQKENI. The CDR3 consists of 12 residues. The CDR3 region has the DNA TGTGCCAGCTCACCTTTGAACACTGAAGCTTTCTTT. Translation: CASSPLNTEAFF.

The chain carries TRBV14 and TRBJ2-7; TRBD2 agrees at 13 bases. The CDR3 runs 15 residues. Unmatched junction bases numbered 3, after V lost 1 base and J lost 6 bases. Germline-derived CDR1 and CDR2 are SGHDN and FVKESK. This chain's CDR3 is CASSQGLAGGFEQYF. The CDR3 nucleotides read TGTGCCAGCAGCCAAGGACTAGCGGGAGGATTCGAGCAGTACTTC. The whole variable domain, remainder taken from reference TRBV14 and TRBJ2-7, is EAGVTQFPSHSVIEKGQTVTLRCDPISGHDNLYWYRRVMGKEIKFLLHFVKESKQDESGMPNNRFLAERTGGTYSTLKVQPAELEDSGVYFCASSQGLAGGFEQYFGPGTRLTVT.

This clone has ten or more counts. Here the CDR3 DNA reads TGCGCCAGCAGCTTGGCCAAAGGGGGCCGGGATGAGCAGTTCTTC. Protein sequence: CASSLAKGGRDEQFF. The gene calls are TRBV5-1 and TRBJ2-1; 7 bases are shared with TRBD1. The germline V gene has CDR1 SGHRS and CDR2 YFSETQ. V gave up 0 bases and J gave up 8 bases; unmatched junction bases: 8. The CDR3 runs to 15 residues.

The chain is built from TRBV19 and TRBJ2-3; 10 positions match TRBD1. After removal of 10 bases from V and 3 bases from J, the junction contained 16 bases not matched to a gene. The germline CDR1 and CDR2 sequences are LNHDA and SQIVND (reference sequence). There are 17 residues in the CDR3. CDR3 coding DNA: TGTGCCACCGATGAGGGAAGACAGGGGGCCTGGACAGATACGCAGTATTTT. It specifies CATDEGRQGAWTDTQYF. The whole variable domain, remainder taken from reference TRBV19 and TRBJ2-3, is DGGITQSPKYLFRKEGQNVTLSCEQNLNHDAMYWYRQDPGQGLRLIYYSQIVNDFQKGDIAEGYSVSREKKESFPLTVTSAQKNPTAFYLCATDEGRQGAWTDTQYFGPGTRLTVL.

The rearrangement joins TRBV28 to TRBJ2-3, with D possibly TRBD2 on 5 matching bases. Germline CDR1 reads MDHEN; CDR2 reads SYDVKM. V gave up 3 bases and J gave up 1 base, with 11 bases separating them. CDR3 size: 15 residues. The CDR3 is CASSFGFSGTDTQYF. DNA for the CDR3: TGTGCCAGCAGTTTCGGGTTTAGCGGCACAGATACGCAGTATTTT.

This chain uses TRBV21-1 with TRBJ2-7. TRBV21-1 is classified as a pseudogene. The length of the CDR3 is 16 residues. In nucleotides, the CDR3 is TGTGCCAGCAGCGCGAAAGGGGGGGACAGATCCTACGAGCAGTACTTC. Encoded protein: CASSAKGGDRSYEQYF.

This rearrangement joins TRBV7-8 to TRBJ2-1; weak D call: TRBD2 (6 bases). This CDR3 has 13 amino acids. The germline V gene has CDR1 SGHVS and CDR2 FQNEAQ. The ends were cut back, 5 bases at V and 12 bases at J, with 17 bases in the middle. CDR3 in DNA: TGTGCCAGCAGCCCACGGCGGGGCCGCGGGCAGTTCTTC. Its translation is CASSPRRGRGQFF.